This passage covers 14 T cell receptor beta chains from one sample sequenced in a study of tumor-infiltrating lymphocytes in localized non-small cell lung cancer. The assay was immunoSEQ multiplex PCR, and TCRdb's table has in-frame clones only and misses some. Of some 6,600 clones detected, around 70% appear once; the ten largest clones hold around 12%. The sequencing input was lung tumor tissue. These receptors were collected from a human donor with non-small cell lung cancer.

V gene TRBV7-9 combines with J gene TRBJ1-1; D is uncertain. Germline CDR1 and CDR2: SEHNR and FQNEAQ (reference sequence). The ends were cut back, 7 bases at V and 0 bases at J, with 6 bases in the middle. This CDR3 region has 12 residues. CDR3 sequence reads: CASTLMNTEAFF. The CDR3 nucleotides read TGTGCCAGCACCCTTATGAACACTGAAGCTTTCTTT.

This chain links TRBV11-3 with TRBJ1-1, with 9 bases that match TRBD1. Germline V lookup: CDR1 SGHNT, CDR2 YENEEA. The ends lost 4 bases at V and 0 bases at J; junction bases unmatched: 3. This CDR3 has 15 amino acids. The CDR3 protein is CASSSQGAMNTEAFF. CDR3 sequence (DNA): TGTGCCAGCAGCTCACAGGGGGCGATGAACACTGAAGCTTTCTTT.

V usage is TRBV6-5 and J usage is TRBJ1-2, with a tentative D call TRBD1 (5 bases). V lost 6 bases to trimming and J lost 2 bases, with 10 bases between them. This CDR3 spans 13 amino acids. Germline V CDR1 and CDR2: MNHEY, SVGAGI. CDR3 in amino acids: CASSLDRNYGYTF. The DNA for the CDR3 is TGTGCCAGCAGCTTAGACAGAAACTATGGCTACACCTTC.

The chain recombines TRBV5-4 with TRBJ2-6; D is undetermined. The CDR3 has 13 residues. CDR1 is SGHNT and CDR2 is YYREEE in the germline V gene (reference sequence). The V end was cut by 4 bases, the J end by 8 bases, with 10 bases between. The CDR3 sequence: CASSAQAPNVLTF. In DNA form, the CDR3 reads TGTGCCAGCAGCGCTCAGGCCCCCAACGTCCTGACTTTC.

This sequence joins TRBV30 and TRBJ2-3; 11 bases map to TRBD2. Germline V lookup: CDR1 GTSNPN, CDR2 SVGIG (reference sequence). This CDR3 is built from 14 residues. With V trimmed by 2 bases and J by 5 bases, 3 bases remained unmatched. The CDR3 sequence is CAWSPLAGGDTQYF. The CDR3 DNA reads as TGTGCCTGGAGTCCTCTAGCGGGAGGAGATACGCAGTATTTT. Full variable domain (rest looked up from reference TRBV30 and TRBJ2-3): SQTIHQWPATLVQPVGSPLSLECTVEGTSNPNLYWYRQAAGRGLQLLFYSVGIGQISSEVPQNLSASRPQDRQFILSSKKLLLSDSGFYLCAWSPLAGGDTQYFGPGTRLTVL.

The genes are TRBV2 and TRBJ2-5; a weak D match, TRBD2 (5 bases). This CDR3 spans 13 amino acids. Germline CDR1 SNHLY, CDR2 FYNNEI. The V gene lost 5 bases and the J gene lost 2 bases, with 9 bases spanning the gap. In DNA form, the CDR3 reads TGTGCCAGCAGTCGGCGGGTGCAAGAGACCCAGTACTTC. Translated, it gives CASSRRVQETQYF.

The chain links TRBV10-2 to TRBJ2-2; D is unresolved. The CDR3 spans 13 residues. Germline loops: CDR1 WSHSY, CDR2 SAAADI. V lost 3 bases and J 9 bases, leaving 11 bases between the germline ends. CDR3 sequence: CASSDAPGRELFF. The DNA for the CDR3 is TGCGCCAGCAGTGATGCGCCCGGCCGGGAGCTGTTTTTT.

The rearrangement uses TRBV2 and TRBJ1-5; TRBD1 agrees at 8 bases. Germline V gene sequence: CDR1 SNHLY, CDR2 FYNNEI. The CDR3 consists of 14 residues. Unmatched junction bases numbered 9, after V lost 7 bases and J lost 7 bases. The chain's CDR3 is CASNSDRVVQPQHF. The CDR3 nucleotides read TGTGCCAGCAATTCGGACAGGGTAGTACAGCCCCAGCATTTT.

As DNA, the CDR3 is TGTGCCAGCAGCTTTAAAAGGGGGCGCGGCACTGAAGCTTTCTTT. The encoded protein is CASSFKRGRGTEAFF. This chain links TRBV5-6 with TRBJ1-1; 7 bases map to TRBD1. The ends lost 2 bases at V and 4 bases at J; junction bases unmatched: 8. Per germline, CDR1 SGHDT and CDR2 YYEEEE. There are 15 residues in the CDR3.

The V call is TRBV11-3, the J call TRBJ2-5, with a tentative D call TRBD2 (6 bases). The germline gives CDR1 SGHNT, CDR2 YENEEA. The CDR3 is made up of 14 amino acids. The V end was cut by 5 bases, the J end by 1 base, with 11 bases between. The CDR3 is CASSPGGLQETQYF. CDR3 in DNA: TGTGCCAGCAGCCCCGGGGGACTCCAAGAGACCCAGTACTTC.

The chain links TRBV4-1 to TRBJ1-3; no clear D. Germline CDR1 is MGHRA and CDR2 is YSYEKL. Trimming shortened V by 1 base and J by 8 bases, and 9 bases separated the two germline ends. There are 13 residues in the CDR3. Written as DNA, the CDR3 is TGCGCCAGCAGCCAAGTCGTTGCGGACACCATATATTTT. It translates to CASSQVVADTIYF.

Comment on this clone: This sample also contains other DNA sequences that code for the same CDR3. V is TRBV29-1 and J is TRBJ1-1; no firm D call. The germline V gene has CDR1 SQVTM and CDR2 ANQGSEA. This CDR3 region has 11 residues. The V end lost 3 bases, the J end lost 7 bases, and 9 bases lay between the germline ends. CDR3 bases: TGCAGCGTTGAGGGTCTCCATGAAGCTTTCTTT. Amino acid sequence: CSVEGLHEAFF.

The J gene is TRBJ1-1, the V gene TRBV7-2; D may be TRBD1 (5 bases). The CDR3 has 14 amino acids. Germline values: CDR1 SGHTA, CDR2 FQGNSA. The germline V and J ends were trimmed by 1 base and 7 bases, with 13 bases remaining between them. The CDR3 loop reads CASSLGGTGGEAFF. The CDR3 nucleotides read TGTGCCAGCAGCTTAGGGGGGACGGGAGGTGAAGCTTTCTTT.

The chain joins TRBV5-1 to TRBJ1-2; D uncertain. Germline V gene sequence: CDR1 SGHRS, CDR2 YFSETQ. This CDR3 comprises 15 residues. V was trimmed by 0 bases and J by 7 bases, leaving 16 bases between them. The CDR3 loop is CASSLGGTATSGYTF. CDR3 bases: TGCGCCAGCAGCTTGGGAGGTACGGCCACCTCTGGCTACACCTTC. The full variable domain, in which reference TRBV5-1 and TRBJ1-2 provide the parts outside the CDR3, is KAGVTQTPRYLIKTRGQQVTLSCSPISGHRSVSWYQQTPGQGLQFLFEYFSETQRNKGNFPGRFSGRQFSNSRSEMNVSTLELGDSALYLCASSLGGTATSGYTFGSGTRLTVV.